The sequence of this T cell receptor beta chain was determined in a study of glioma-infiltrating T cells. Whole-study results and caveats: Tissue-blood divergence was below expectation in non-neoplastic patients, above in gliomas. Only very few CDR3 sequences appeared in both tissue and blood.

As concerns this clonotype: Its antigen remains unknown.

Using RNA template, CDR3s of TCR alpha and beta were amplified with iRepertoire arm-PCR. Tissue mRNA or PBMC total RNA, roughly 90-400 ng, went into one-step reverse transcription and amplification. TCRdb re-analysed the multiplex PCR reads in MiXCR, keeping a single row per CDR3 protein. Among about 140,000 distinct CDR3 sequences listed, around 40% were seen once. Germline values: CDR1 MNHNS, CDR2 SASEGT. V was trimmed by 5 bases and J by 6 bases, leaving 14 bases between them. The CDR3 is 14 amino acids. Sequenced: glioma tissue, nonneoplastic brain tissue, or PBMCs (not recorded which). The genes are TRBV6-1 and TRBJ1-5; a possible D gene is TRBD1 (5 bases). This receptor was obtained from a human donor with low-grade glioma or glioblastoma, undergoing nonglioma brain surgery, or in good health (not recorded which). CDR3 in DNA: TGTGCCAGCAGTTTGAGAGACAGTGGTCAGCCCCAGCATTTT. This codes for CASSLRDSGQPQHF.